This TCR beta chain comes out of a study of blood T cells in healthy people across ages. Study-wide results and caveats: Strong correlation was found linking TCR beta diversity to naive T cell percentage.

Healthy Caucasian individuals from Russia aged about 6 to 100 were enrolled as donors. About this clonotype: The antigen remains undetermined.

V was clipped by 2 bases and J by 11 bases, with 18 bases between them. The germline V gene encodes CDR1 SGHAT and CDR2 FQNNGV. CDR3 length: 14 residues. Primed by a sample-barcoded 5' primer and a J-beta primer mix, a second PCR proceeded for about 7 to 11 cycles. TCRdb re-derived calls from the 5' RACE reads in MiXCR, one entry per CDR3 protein. This table has fewer than 1,000,000 distinct CDR3 sequences, under 45% appearing once. The specimen sequenced was blood. The gene calls are TRBV11-2 and TRBJ2-5, with D perhaps TRBD1 (5 bases). This receptor was obtained from a man between 60 and 75 years old in good health. CDR3 residues: CASSLTAGFSEQYF. The CDR3 DNA is TGTGCCAGCAGCTTAACAGCAGGGTTCTCTGAGCAGTACTTC. Complete variable domain (other parts from reference TRBV11-2 and TRBJ2-5): EAGVAQSPRYKIIEKRQSVAFWCNPISGHATLYWYQQILGQGPKLLIQFQNNGVVDDSQLPKDRFSAERLKGVDSTLKIQPAKLEDSAVYLCASSLTAGFSEQYFGPGTRLLVL.